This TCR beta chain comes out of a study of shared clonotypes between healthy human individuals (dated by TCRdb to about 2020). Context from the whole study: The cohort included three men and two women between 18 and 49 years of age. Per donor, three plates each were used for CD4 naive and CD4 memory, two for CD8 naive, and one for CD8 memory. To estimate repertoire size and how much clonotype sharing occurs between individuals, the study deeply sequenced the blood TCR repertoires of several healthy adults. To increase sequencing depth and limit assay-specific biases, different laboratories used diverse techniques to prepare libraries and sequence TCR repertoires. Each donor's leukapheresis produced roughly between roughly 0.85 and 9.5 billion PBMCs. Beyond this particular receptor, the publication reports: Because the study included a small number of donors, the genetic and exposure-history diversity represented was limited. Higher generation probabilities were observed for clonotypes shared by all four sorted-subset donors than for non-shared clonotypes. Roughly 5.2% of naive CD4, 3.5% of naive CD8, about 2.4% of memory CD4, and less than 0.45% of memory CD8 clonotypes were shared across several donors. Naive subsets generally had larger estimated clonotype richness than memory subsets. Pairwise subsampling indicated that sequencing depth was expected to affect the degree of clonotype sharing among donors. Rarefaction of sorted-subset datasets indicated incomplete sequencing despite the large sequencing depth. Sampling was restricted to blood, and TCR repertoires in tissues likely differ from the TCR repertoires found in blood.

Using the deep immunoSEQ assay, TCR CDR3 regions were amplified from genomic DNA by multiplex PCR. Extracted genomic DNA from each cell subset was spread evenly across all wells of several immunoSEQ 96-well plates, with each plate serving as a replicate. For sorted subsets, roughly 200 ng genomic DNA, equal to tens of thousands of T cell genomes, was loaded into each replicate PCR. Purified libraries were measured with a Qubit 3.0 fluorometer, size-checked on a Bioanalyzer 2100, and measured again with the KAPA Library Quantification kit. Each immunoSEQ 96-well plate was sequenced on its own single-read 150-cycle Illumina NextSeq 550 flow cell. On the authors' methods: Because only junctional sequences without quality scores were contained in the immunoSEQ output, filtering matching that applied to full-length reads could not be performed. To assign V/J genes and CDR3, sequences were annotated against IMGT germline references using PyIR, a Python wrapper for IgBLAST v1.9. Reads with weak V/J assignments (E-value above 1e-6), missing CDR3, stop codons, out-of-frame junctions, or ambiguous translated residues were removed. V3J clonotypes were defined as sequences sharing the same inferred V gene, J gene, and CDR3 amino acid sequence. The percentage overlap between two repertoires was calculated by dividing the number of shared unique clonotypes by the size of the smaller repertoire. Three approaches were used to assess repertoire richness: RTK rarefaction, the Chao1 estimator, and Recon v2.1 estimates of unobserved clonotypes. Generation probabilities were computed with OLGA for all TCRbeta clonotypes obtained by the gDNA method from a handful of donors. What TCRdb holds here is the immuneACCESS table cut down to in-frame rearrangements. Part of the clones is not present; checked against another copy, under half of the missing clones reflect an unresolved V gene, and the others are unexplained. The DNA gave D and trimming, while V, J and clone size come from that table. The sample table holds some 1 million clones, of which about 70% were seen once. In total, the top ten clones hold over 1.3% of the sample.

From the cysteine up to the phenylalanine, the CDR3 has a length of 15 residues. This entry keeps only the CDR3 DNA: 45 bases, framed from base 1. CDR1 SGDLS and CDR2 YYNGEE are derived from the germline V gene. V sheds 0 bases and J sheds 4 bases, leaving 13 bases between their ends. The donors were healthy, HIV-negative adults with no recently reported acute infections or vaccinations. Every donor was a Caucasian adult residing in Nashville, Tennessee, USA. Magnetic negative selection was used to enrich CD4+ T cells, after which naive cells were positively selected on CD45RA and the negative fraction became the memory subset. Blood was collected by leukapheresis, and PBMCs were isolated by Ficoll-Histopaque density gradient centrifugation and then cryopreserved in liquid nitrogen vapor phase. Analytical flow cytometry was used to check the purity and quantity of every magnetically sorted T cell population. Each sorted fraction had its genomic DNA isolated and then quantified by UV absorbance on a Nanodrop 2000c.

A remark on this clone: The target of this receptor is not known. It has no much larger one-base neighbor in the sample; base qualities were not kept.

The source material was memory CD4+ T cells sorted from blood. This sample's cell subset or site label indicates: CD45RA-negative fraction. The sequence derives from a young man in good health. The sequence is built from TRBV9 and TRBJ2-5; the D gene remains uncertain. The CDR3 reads CASSVDSAATETQYF. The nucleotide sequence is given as TGTGCCAGCAGCGTAGACTCGGCAGCCACAGAGACCCAGTACTTC.